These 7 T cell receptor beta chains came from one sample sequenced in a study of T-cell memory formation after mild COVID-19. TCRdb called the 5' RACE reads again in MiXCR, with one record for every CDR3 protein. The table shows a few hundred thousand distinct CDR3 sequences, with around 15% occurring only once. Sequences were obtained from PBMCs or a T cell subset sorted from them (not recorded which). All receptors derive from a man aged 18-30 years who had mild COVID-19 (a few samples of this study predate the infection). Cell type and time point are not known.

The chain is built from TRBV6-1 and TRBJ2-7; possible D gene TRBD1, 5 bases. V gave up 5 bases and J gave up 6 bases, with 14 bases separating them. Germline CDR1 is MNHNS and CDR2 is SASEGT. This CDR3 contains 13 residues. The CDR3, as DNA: TGTGCCAGCAGTCCGCCAGGGCCCTTCGAGCAGTACTTC. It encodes CASSPPGPFEQYF.

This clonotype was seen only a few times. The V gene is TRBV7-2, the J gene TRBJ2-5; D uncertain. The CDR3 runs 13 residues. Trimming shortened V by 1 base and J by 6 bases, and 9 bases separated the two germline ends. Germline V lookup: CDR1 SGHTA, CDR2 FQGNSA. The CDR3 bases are TGTGCCAGCAGCTTAGGGCTAGATCAGACCCAGTACTTC. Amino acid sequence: CASSLGLDQTQYF.

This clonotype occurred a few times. CDR3 in amino acids: CSARDLLDSYEQYF. CDR3 coding DNA: TGCAGTGCTAGAGATCTGCTAGACTCCTACGAGCAGTACTTC. This chain uses TRBV20-1 with TRBJ2-7, with no clear D. This CDR3 region has 14 residues. The V gene's germline CDR1 is DFQATT and CDR2 SNEGSKA (reference sequence). The V gene lost 0 bases and the J gene lost 0 bases, with 9 bases spanning the gap.

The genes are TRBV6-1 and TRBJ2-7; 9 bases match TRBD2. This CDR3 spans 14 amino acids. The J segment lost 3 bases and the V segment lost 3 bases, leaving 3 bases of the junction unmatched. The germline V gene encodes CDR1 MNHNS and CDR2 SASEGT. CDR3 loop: CASSDPSGVYEQYF. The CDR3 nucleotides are TGTGCCAGCAGTGACCCTAGCGGGGTCTACGAGCAGTACTTC.

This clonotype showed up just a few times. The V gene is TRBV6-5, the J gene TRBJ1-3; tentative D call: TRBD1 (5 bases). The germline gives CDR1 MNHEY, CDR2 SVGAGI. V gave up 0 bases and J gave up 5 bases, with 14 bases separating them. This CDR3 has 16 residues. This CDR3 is CASSYSTSQGRNTIYF. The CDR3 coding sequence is TGTGCCAGCAGTTACTCGACTTCTCAGGGACGAAACACCATATATTTT.

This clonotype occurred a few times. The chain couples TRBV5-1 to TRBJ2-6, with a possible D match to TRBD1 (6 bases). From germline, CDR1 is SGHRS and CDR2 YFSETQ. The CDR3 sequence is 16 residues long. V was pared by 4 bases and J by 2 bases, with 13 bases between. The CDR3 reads CASSLTQGTGANVLTF. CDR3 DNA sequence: TGCGCCAGCAGCCTAACGCAGGGGACTGGGGCCAACGTCCTGACTTTC.

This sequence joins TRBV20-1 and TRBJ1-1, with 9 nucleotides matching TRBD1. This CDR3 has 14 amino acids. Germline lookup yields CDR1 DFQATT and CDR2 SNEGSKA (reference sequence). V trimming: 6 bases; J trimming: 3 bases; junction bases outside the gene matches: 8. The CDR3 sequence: CSAGLDRGDTEAFF. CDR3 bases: TGCAGTGCCGGGCTGGACAGGGGCGACACTGAAGCTTTCTTT.